The clone carrying this TCR beta chain was detected ten times or more. Its specificity is not known. With template switching, a universal primer site was added, and the cDNA carried unique molecular identifiers. One entry per CDR3 protein, called by TCRdb with MiXCR from the 5' RACE reads. The table includes a few hundred thousand distinct CDR3 sequences, about 18% detected once. This specimen comes from a study of identical twins. Study-level findings and limits: Zero-insertion analyses were open to partial confounding by invariant MAIT and iNKT cells. In monozygotic twins, models underestimated the sharing of out-of-frame TCR alpha. Out-of-frame alpha sequences common to twins exhibited an excess of low generation probability.

Germline CDR1 and CDR2: SGHTA and FQGNSA. Unmatched junction bases numbered 5, after V lost 3 bases and J lost 5 bases. CDR3 length: 16 residues. The genes are TRBV7-2 and TRBJ2-1; 12 bases map to TRBD2. The receptor was isolated from a man aged 45-65 years in good health. Material: naive T cells sorted from blood. The CDR3 region is CASSFRGLAGHNEQFF. The CDR3 DNA is TGTGCCAGCAGCTTCCGAGGACTAGCGGGGCACAATGAGCAGTTCTTC.